This passage covers 30 T cell receptor beta chains from one sample sequenced in a study of shared clonotypes between healthy human individuals. The data were produced by immunoSEQ multiplex PCR, yet TCRdb's version contains in-frame clones alone and is incomplete. The sample holds over a million clones, 75% to 85% seen once. The source material was memory CD4+ T cells from PBMCs. Subset meaning: CD45RA-negative fraction. The source is a young man in good health. Some clones in this sample may be carry-over from other donors' samples.

As regards this clone: This specimen includes other DNA sequences encoding the same CDR3. The CDR3 protein is CASSEQGNTEAFF. The CDR3 nucleotides read TGCGCCAGCAGCGAACAAGGGAACACTGAAGCTTTCTTT. This sequence joins TRBV5-1 and TRBJ1-1; D remains unclear. Germline loops: CDR1 SGHRS, CDR2 YFSETQ. V dropped 4 bases and J dropped 1 base, with 8 bases sitting between them. The CDR3 is 13 residues long.

This clone was seen more than once but under ten times. The gene calls are TRBV18 and TRBJ2-1; 8 bases are shared with TRBD1. The CDR3 extends over 12 amino acids. V shed 3 bases, J shed 12 bases, and the junction held 4 bases outside the gene matches. Germline assignment: CDR1 KGHSH and CDR2 LQKENI. DNA for the CDR3: TGTGCCAGCTCACCCTTGGGGACAGGGCAGTTCTTC. It translates to CASSPLGTGQFF.

On this clone: This sequence may be a read error, since a much larger clone differs from it by one base. J is TRBJ2-3 and V is TRBV10-2; D perhaps matches TRBD2 (5 bases). The CDR3 extends over 14 amino acids. The germline gives CDR1 WSHSY, CDR2 SAAADI. In nucleotides, the CDR3 is TGCGCCAGCAGTGATATCACTAGTTTAGATACGCAGTGTTTT. This translates into CASSDITSLDTQCF.

This chain links TRBV4-1 with TRBJ2-3, with 7 bases fitting TRBD2. Trimming at V came to 0 bases and at J to 3 bases, leaving 6 bases not matched to a gene. The length of the CDR3 is 16 residues. Germline CDR1 and CDR2: MGHRA and YSYEKL. In DNA form, the CDR3 reads TGCGCCAGCAGCCAAGAGGGCGGGAGTGAGACAGATACGCAGTATTTT. Its translation is CASSQEGGSETDTQYF.

This chain links TRBV6-6 with TRBJ2-7, with D perhaps matching TRBD1 (6 bases). V shed 5 bases and J shed 6 bases, with 11 bases lying between them. This CDR3 has 12 residues. The V gene's germline CDR1 is MNHNY and CDR2 SVGAGI (reference sequence). CDR3 sequence: CASSTGHSEQYF. The CDR3 DNA reads as TGTGCCAGCAGTACAGGGCACAGCGAGCAGTACTTC.

This clone is a singleton in its sample. V usage is TRBV29-1 and J usage is TRBJ1-1, with D maybe TRBD1 (5 bases). The CDR3 spans 15 residues. V dropped 8 bases and J dropped 1 base, with 20 bases sitting between them. Germline CDR1 reads SQVTM; CDR2 reads ANQGSEA. The CDR3 region has the DNA TGCAGCTCACACCCAGGTGGGACCGAGAACACTGAAGCTTTCTTT. Its protein product is CSSHPGGTENTEAFF.

This clone came up a few times. The J gene is TRBJ1-1, the V gene TRBV19; 12 bases match TRBD1. V lost 8 bases, J lost 1 base, and 5 bases stayed unmatched. The germline V gene has CDR1 LNHDA and CDR2 SQIVND (reference sequence). The CDR3 loop spans 15 amino acids. CDR3 protein: CASGDRGLGNTEAFF. CDR3 DNA: TGTGCCAGTGGGGACAGGGGGCTAGGGAACACTGAAGCTTTCTTT. The full variable domain, its missing parts supplied by reference TRBV19 and TRBJ1-1, is DGGITQSPKYLFRKEGQNVTLSCEQNLNHDAMYWYRQDPGQGLRLIYYSQIVNDFQKGDIAEGYSVSREKKESFPLTVTSAQKNPTAFYLCASGDRGLGNTEAFFGQGTRLTVV.

Comments on this clone: In the same sample, other DNA sequences code for this CDR3. The chain links TRBV5-1 to TRBJ2-1; 7 bases match TRBD2. CDR1 is SGHRS and CDR2 is YFSETQ in the germline V gene. After removal of 0 bases from V and 7 bases from J, the junction contained 1 base not matched to a gene. The CDR3 contains 13 residues. The CDR3 DNA reads as TGCGCCAGCAGCTTGGGACTAGCAAATGAGCAGTTCTTC. Its translation is CASSLGLANEQFF.

This clone was seen a single time. V usage is TRBV2 and J usage is TRBJ2-5; TRBD2 matches 10 bases. The CDR3 loop spans 14 amino acids. The junction had 6 bases not matched to a gene; V was cut back by 6 bases and J by 5 bases. CDR1 and CDR2 (germline): SNHLY, FYNNEI. The chain's CDR3 is CASRREAGGETQYF. As DNA, the CDR3 is TGTGCCAGCAGGAGGGAAGCGGGAGGGGAGACCCAGTACTTC.

A word on this clone: This sample includes further DNA sequences coding for the same CDR3. The J gene is TRBJ2-5, the V gene TRBV28; D may match TRBD1 or TRBD2 (6 bases each). V lost 3 bases and J lost 5, with 10 bases in between. Germline CDR1 reads MDHEN; CDR2 reads SYDVKM. The CDR3 covers 13 residues. The CDR3 DNA is TGTGCCAGCAGTTTGTCGGGGGCGGAGACCCAGTACTTC. Translated, it gives CASSLSGAETQYF.

This clone was observed a handful of times. This rearrangement joins TRBV19 to TRBJ2-3; 10 nucleotides align to TRBD1. J was trimmed by 6 bases and V by 4 bases; bases with no gene match: 4. CDR3 length: 14 residues. Germline V lookup: CDR1 LNHDA, CDR2 SQIVND (reference sequence). CDR3 amino acids: CASSRGQGRDTQYF. CDR3 sequence (DNA): TGTGCCAGTAGTAGGGGACAGGGGCGGGATACGCAGTATTTT.

With respect to this clone: A read error is possible here, since a much larger clone lies one base away. Additional DNA sequences in this sample encode the identical CDR3. The chain links TRBV9 to TRBJ1-1; 8 bases fit TRBD1. V lost 0 bases and J lost 3; bases outside the gene matches: 1. CDR1 is SGDLS and CDR2 is YYNGEE in the germline V gene. This CDR3 has 14 residues. In DNA form, the CDR3 reads TGTGCCAGCAGCGTAGGACAGGGGCACACTGAAGCTTTCTTT. Translating it yields CASSVGQGHTEAFF.

The chain has TRBV18 and TRBJ2-2; 12 bases are shared with TRBD1. Germline-derived CDR1 and CDR2 are KGHSH and LQKENI. There are 15 residues in the CDR3. Unmatched junction bases numbered 2, after V lost 3 bases and J lost 6 bases. CDR3 DNA sequence: TGTGCCAGCTCACCGGGACAGGGGGCATCCGGGGAGCTGTTTTTT. As protein: CASSPGQGASGELFF.

This sequence joins TRBV2 and TRBJ2-1, with D perhaps TRBD1 or TRBD2 (5 bases each). Looked up from germline, CDR1 is SNHLY and CDR2 is FYNNEI. This CDR3 comprises 14 residues. Trimming took 4 bases from V and 7 from J, leaving 14 bases between them. The CDR3 DNA is TGTGCCAGCAGTGTTCAGGGAGACTGGAATGAGCAGTTCTTC. It translates to CASSVQGDWNEQFF.

The rearrangement links TRBV28 to TRBJ2-7; D is unclear. There are 13 residues in the CDR3. CDR1 is MDHEN and CDR2 is SYDVKM in the germline V gene. Trimming removed 7 bases from V and 7 bases from J, with 17 bases in between. CDR3 amino acids: CASIGPSAVEQYF. CDR3 nucleotides: TGTGCCAGCATCGGGCCATCGGCAGTGGAGCAGTACTTC.

V is TRBV19 and J is TRBJ2-2; D remains ambiguous. The V gene's germline CDR1 is LNHDA and CDR2 SQIVND (reference sequence). This CDR3 contains 11 residues. Trimming shortened V by 5 bases and J by 4 bases, and 2 bases separated the two germline ends. The CDR3 region is CASSFTGELFF. The CDR3 DNA sequence: TGTGCCAGTAGTTTCACCGGGGAGCTGTTTTTT.

Written as DNA, the CDR3 is TGTGCCAGCAGCCAAGAAGACAGTCTCTCTGGAAACACCATATATTTT. Translating it yields CASSQEDSLSGNTIYF. The genes are TRBV4-2 and TRBJ1-3, with D perhaps matching TRBD1 (5 bases). CDR1 is LGHNA, CDR2 YNFKEQ, per germline. V lost 0 bases, J lost 0 bases, and 9 bases lay in between. The CDR3 sequence is 16 residues long.

The chain joins TRBV28 to TRBJ1-5; no definite D call. In germline, CDR1 is MDHEN, CDR2 SYDVKM. Trimming removed 7 bases from V and 0 bases from J, with 13 bases in between. There are 15 residues in the CDR3. CDR3: CASTETGYSNQPQHF. DNA for the CDR3: TGTGCCAGCACAGAGACGGGATATAGCAATCAGCCCCAGCATTTT.

In DNA form, the CDR3 reads TGTGCCAGCAGTCCCCCCCTGACACCTCCCTACGAGCAGTACTTC. This encodes CASSPPLTPPYEQYF. The chain links TRBV28 to TRBJ2-7; no definite D call. Trimming took off 5 bases at V and 2 bases at J, with 16 bases between the two ends. The CDR3 is 15 amino acids. Germline V lookup: CDR1 MDHEN, CDR2 SYDVKM.

The chain joins TRBV5-6 to TRBJ2-1, with D possibly being TRBD1 (6 bases). The CDR3 extends over 17 amino acids. Trimming took 3 bases from V and 1 from J, leaving 17 bases between them. CDR1 SGHDT and CDR2 YYEEEE come from the germline V gene. For the CDR3, the DNA is TGTGCCAGCAGCTCACTACAGGGTTGGGGATCCTACAATGAGCAGTTCTTC. Protein product: CASSSLQGWGSYNEQFF.

The rearrangement joins TRBV2 to TRBJ2-5; TRBD1 might be the D (6 bases). Germline V lookup: CDR1 SNHLY, CDR2 FYNNEI. This CDR3 spans 14 amino acids. V was clipped by 4 bases and J by 5 bases, with 14 bases between them. The CDR3 sequence is CASSVQGTHETQYF. CDR3 nucleotides: TGTGCCAGCAGTGTCCAGGGGACCCACGAGACCCAGTACTTC.

The rearrangement joins TRBV28 to TRBJ2-2; D possibly matches TRBD1 or TRBD2 (6 bases each). Per germline, CDR1 MDHEN and CDR2 SYDVKM. CDR3 length: 16 amino acids. V was shortened by 5 bases and J by 5 bases, with 18 bases between the two germline ends. Here the CDR3 DNA reads TGTGCCAGCAGTCCTCGAGGGGGGCTTGGGACCGGGGAGCTGTTTTTT. The encoded protein is CASSPRGGLGTGELFF.

The gene calls are TRBV18 and TRBJ1-3; maybe TRBD1 (5 bases). V lost 3 bases to trimming and J lost 0 bases, with 6 bases between them. Germline V lookup: CDR1 KGHSH, CDR2 LQKENI. This CDR3 is 14 amino acids long. The CDR3 DNA reads as TGTGCCAGCTCACCGGGACCCTCTGGAAACACCATATATTTT. It is translated as CASSPGPSGNTIYF.

The chain employs TRBV7-3 and TRBJ2-7; a possible D gene is TRBD1 (6 bases). V lost 1 base and J 7 bases, leaving 8 bases between the germline ends. CDR1 is SGHTA and CDR2 is FQGTGA in the germline V gene. This CDR3 spans 12 amino acids. The CDR3 protein is CASSLRGPEQYF. The CDR3 coding sequence is TGTGCCAGCAGCTTAAGGGGGCCGGAGCAGTACTTC.

This clone was found a few times. The chain couples TRBV4-3 to TRBJ2-3; 7 bases match TRBD2. Germline loops: CDR1 LGHNA, CDR2 YSLEER. This CDR3 comprises 16 residues. V lost 4 bases, J lost 5 bases, and 12 bases stayed unmatched. The CDR3 DNA follows: TGCGCCAGCAGCCCGAGCCCGGGGGGATTGGAAGATACGCAGTATTTT. It yields the protein CASSPSPGGLEDTQYF.

This clone was detected ten times or more. J is TRBJ1-4 and V is TRBV5-8; weak D call: TRBD1 (5 bases). This CDR3 is built from 14 residues. V was shortened by 4 bases and J by 11 bases, with 18 bases between the two germline ends. From germline, CDR1 is SGHTS and CDR2 YDEGEE. CDR3 in amino acids: CASSVIGTPGKLFF. CDR3 nucleotides: TGTGCCAGCAGCGTGATAGGGACCCCCGGGAAACTGTTTTTT.

The chain couples TRBV5-4 to TRBJ2-3; a weak D match, TRBD2 (5 bases). The V gene's germline CDR1 is SGHNT and CDR2 YYREEE (reference sequence). The V and J ends lost 1 base and 4 bases respectively, with 16 bases between them. This CDR3 is built from 16 residues. This CDR3 is CASSLRLPLVSDTQYF. The CDR3, as DNA: TGTGCCAGCAGCTTGCGGCTGCCACTAGTATCAGATACGCAGTATTTT.

In regard to this clone: The sample holds other DNA sequences that translate to the same CDR3. The J gene is TRBJ1-2, the V gene TRBV11-2, with D unresolved. Trimming removed 1 base from V and 5 bases from J, with 8 bases in between. This CDR3 is 13 amino acids long. Per germline, CDR1 SGHAT and CDR2 FQNNGV. The DNA for the CDR3 is TGTGCCAGCAGCTTAGGACAAGGATATGGCTACACCTTC. Translation gives CASSLGQGYGYTF.

This rearrangement joins TRBV6-5 to TRBJ1-3; 9 nucleotides match TRBD1. Germline values: CDR1 MNHEY, CDR2 SVGAGI. The CDR3 consists of 13 residues. V was clipped by 5 bases and J by 7 bases; unmatched bases: 3. The CDR3 region has the DNA TGTGCCAGCAGTCCGGGACAGGGCAACACCATATATTTT. Amino acids: CASSPGQGNTIYF.

V gene TRBV5-1 combines with J gene TRBJ1-1; the D gene is possibly TRBD1 (6 bases). The CDR3 is made up of 14 amino acids. The germline V and J ends were trimmed by 0 bases and 7 bases, with 13 bases remaining between them. Germline CDR1 SGHRS, CDR2 YFSETQ. This CDR3 is CASSLVLRGDEAFF. CDR3 in DNA: TGCGCCAGCAGCTTGGTGCTCAGGGGTGATGAAGCTTTCTTT.